This T cell receptor beta chain was found in a study of monozygotic twins with inflammatory bowel disease. Regarding the study as a whole: Using the inverse Simpson index, IBD patients had lower TCRbeta diversity than healthy co-twins.

This CDR3 has 13 residues. From germline, CDR1 is SGDLS and CDR2 YYNGEE. TCRdb re-called the 5' RACE reads and catalogs CDR3 proteins one per entry, DNA excluded. The sample table includes 150,000 to 200,000 distinct CDR3 sequences. As regards this clonotype: Its antigen is unknown.

This sequence originates from a human donor with ulcerative colitis or Crohn's disease, or a healthy co-twin of an affected twin (not recorded which). The rearrangement uses TRBV9 and TRBJ1-2. Sequencing was done on a sample of blood. Here the CDR3 reads CASSAPPEYGYTF.